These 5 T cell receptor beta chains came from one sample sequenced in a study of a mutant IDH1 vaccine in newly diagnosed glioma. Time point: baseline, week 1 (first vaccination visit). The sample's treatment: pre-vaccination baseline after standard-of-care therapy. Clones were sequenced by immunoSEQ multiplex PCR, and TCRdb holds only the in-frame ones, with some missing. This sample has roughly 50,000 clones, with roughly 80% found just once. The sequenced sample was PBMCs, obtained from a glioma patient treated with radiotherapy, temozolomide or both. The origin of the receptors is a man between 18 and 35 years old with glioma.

CDR3 bases: TGTGCCAGTAGTATAGCTAGGACAGGCAATCAGCCCCAGCATTTT. This translates into CASSIARTGNQPQHF. The chain links TRBV19 to TRBJ1-5; D is perhaps TRBD1 (6 bases). CDR3 size: 15 residues. V was cut by 1 base and J by 2 bases, with 9 bases left in between. The germline CDR1 and CDR2 sequences are LNHDA and SQIVND (reference sequence). The whole variable domain, filled in from reference TRBV19 and TRBJ1-5, reads DGGITQSPKYLFRKEGQNVTLSCEQNLNHDAMYWYRQDPGQGLRLIYYSQIVNDFQKGDIAEGYSVSREKKESFPLTVTSAQKNPTAFYLCASSIARTGNQPQHFGDGTRLSIL.

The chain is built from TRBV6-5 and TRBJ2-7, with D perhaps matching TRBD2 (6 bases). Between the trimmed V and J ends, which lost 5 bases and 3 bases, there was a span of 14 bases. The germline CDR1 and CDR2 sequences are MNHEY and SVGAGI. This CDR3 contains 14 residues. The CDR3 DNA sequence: TGTGCCAGCAGTAAACTGGGACTTCGCTACGAGCAGTACTTC. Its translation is CASSKLGLRYEQYF.

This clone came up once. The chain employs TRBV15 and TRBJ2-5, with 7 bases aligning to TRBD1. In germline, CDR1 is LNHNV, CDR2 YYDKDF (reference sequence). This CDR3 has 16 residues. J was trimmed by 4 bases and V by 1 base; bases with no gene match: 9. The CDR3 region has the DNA TGTGCCACCAGCAGAGGGAAGGGGGCGCAGGTAGAGACCCAGTACTTC. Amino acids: CATSRGKGAQVETQYF.

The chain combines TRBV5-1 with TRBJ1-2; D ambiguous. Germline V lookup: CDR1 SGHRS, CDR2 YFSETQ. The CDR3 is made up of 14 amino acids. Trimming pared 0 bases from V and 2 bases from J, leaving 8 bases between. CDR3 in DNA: TGCGCCAGCAGCTTGGAGAAGCAGAACTATGGCTACACCTTC. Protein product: CASSLEKQNYGYTF.

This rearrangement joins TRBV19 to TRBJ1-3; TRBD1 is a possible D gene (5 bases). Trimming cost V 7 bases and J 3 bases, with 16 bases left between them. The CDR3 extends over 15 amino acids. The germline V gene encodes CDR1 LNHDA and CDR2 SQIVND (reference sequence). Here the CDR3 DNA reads TGTGCCAGTACCTTGGGGGGGGGACTTGGAAACACCATATATTTT. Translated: CASTLGGGLGNTIYF.